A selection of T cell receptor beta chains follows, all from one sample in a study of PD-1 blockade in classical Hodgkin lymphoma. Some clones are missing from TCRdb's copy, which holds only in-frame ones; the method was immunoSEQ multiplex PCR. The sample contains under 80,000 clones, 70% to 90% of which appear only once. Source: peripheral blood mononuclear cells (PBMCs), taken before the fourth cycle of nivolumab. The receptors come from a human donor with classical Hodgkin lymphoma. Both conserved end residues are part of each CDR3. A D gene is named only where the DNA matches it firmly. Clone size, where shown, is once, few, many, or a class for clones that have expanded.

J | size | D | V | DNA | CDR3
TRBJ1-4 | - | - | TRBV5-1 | TGCGCCAGCAGCCGAGGAGACATAGCGGCTAATGAAAAACTGTTTTTT | CASSRGDIAANEKLFF
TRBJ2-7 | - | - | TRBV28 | TGTGCCGGGCAGGGGACTTCCAACGAGCAGTACTTC | CAGQGTSNEQYF
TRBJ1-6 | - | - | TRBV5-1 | TGCGCCAGCAGCGTCGAGTCAGGGGATTCACCCCTCCACTTT | CASSVESGDSPLHF
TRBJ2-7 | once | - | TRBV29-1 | TGCAGCGTTGGGTTTCCCCCAGGGGGGGAGCAGTACTTC | CSVGFPPGGEQYF
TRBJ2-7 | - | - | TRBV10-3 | TGTGCCATCAGTGGGGGCAGGGTGGAGTCCTACGAGCAGTACTTC | CAISGGRVESYEQYF
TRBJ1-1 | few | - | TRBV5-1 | TGCGCCAGCAGCGGTCGTAGCGGGGGGGACACTGAAGCTTTCTTT | CASSGRSGGDTEAFF
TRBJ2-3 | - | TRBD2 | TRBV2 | TGTGCCGGTACGCGGGGGGGCTTGTCAGATACGCAGTATTTT | CAGTRGGLSDTQYF
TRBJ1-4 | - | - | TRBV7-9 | TGTGCCAGCAGCATTTTGACACCAACTAATGAAAAACTGTTTTTT | CASSILTPTNEKLFF
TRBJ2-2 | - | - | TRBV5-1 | TGCGCCAGCAGCTTGGTGGGGGCGGGGACCGGGGAGCTGTTTTTT | CASSLVGAGTGELFF
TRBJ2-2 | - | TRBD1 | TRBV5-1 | TGCGCCAGCAGCTTAACAGGGGTCAACACCGGGGAGCTGTTTTTT | CASSLTGVNTGELFF
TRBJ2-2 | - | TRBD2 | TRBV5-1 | TGCGCCAGCAGCTTGGAGGGTAGCGGGGGGTCGAACACCGGGGAGCTGTTTTTT | CASSLEGSGGSNTGELFF
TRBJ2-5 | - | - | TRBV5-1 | TGCGCCAGCAGCTTGGAGGGACTGGGGCAAGAGACCCAGTACTTC | CASSLEGLGQETQYF
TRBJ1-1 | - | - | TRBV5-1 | TGCGCCAGCAGCTTGATGGGGCACACTGAAGCTTTCTTT | CASSLMGHTEAFF
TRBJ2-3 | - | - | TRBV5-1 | TGCGCCAGCAGTGCCCAGCGCCTTTCCACAGATACGCAGTATTTT | CASSAQRLSTDTQYF
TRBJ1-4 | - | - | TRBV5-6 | TGTGCCAGCAGCCCCGCGTGGGGAAATGAAAAACTGTTTTTT | CASSPAWGNEKLFF
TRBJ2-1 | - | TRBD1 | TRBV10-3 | TGTGCCATCACTGGGACAGGGGTGAATGAGCAGTTCTTC | CAITGTGVNEQFF
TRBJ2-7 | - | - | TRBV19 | TGTGCCAGTAGTATTTCGGGGGCCCACTCCTACGAGCAGTACTTC | CASSISGAHSYEQYF
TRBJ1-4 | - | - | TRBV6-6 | TGTGCCAGCAGTTACAGGTCAGACTCTGTAAAACTGTTTTTT | CASSYRSDSVKLFF